Following are 27 T cell receptor beta chains from one sample sequenced in a study of tumor and adjacent non-tumor tissue in lung cancer. TCRbeta libraries were built with three rounds of nested PCR, modified from ARM-PCR. TCRdb reprocessed the multiplex PCR reads with MiXCR, giving one entry per CDR3 protein. The sample contains around 100,000 distinct CDR3 sequences, 60% to 80% of which appear only once. RNA was extracted from bulk tissue without any cell sorting. Distant lung tissue was collected more than 3 cm away from the tumor edge. Sequencing was done on a sample of distant non-tumor lung tissue. The receptors shown here come from a man aged 25-40 years with non-small cell lung cancer.

This clonotype was observed a handful of times. The rearrangement joins TRBV10-3 to TRBJ2-2, with D perhaps matching TRBD1 or TRBD2 (5 bases each). Germline V gene data show CDR1 as ENHRY and CDR2 as SYGVKD. V was trimmed by 6 bases and J by 2 bases, leaving 10 bases between them. The CDR3 has 14 residues. The CDR3 sequence is CAISAGANTGELFF. CDR3 sequence (DNA): TGTGCCATCAGCGCCGGGGCTAACACCGGGGAGCTGTTTTTT.

The chain carries TRBV30 and TRBJ1-5; D is unclear. CDR1 is GTSNPN and CDR2 is SVGIG in the germline V gene (reference sequence). V lost 1 base, J lost 4 bases, and 5 bases lay in between. The CDR3 covers 12 residues. The CDR3 region is CAWSGGNQPQHF. The CDR3 DNA reads TGTGCCTGGAGTGGGGGAAATCAGCCCCAGCATTTT. The full variable domain, completed using reference TRBV30 and TRBJ1-5, is SQTIHQWPATLVQPVGSPLSLECTVEGTSNPNLYWYRQAAGRGLQLLFYSVGIGQISSEVPQNLSASRPQDRQFILSSKKLLLSDSGFYLCAWSGGNQPQHFGDGTRLSIL.

To note about this clonotype: Given the absence of the conserved phenylalanine or tryptophan at the CDR3 end, a read error is likely. The chain has TRBV20-1 and TRBJ2-2; 11 bases fit TRBD2. Germline assignment: CDR1 DFQATT and CDR2 SNEGSKA (reference sequence). This CDR3 region has 16 residues. In DNA form, the CDR3 reads TGTAGTGCTAGAGAAAGTAGCGGGGGGGACACCGGGGAGCTGTTTTAT. Translation: CSARESSGGDTGELFY.

Turning to this clonotype: One end of the junction is discordant with germline, which a read error may explain. This chain links TRBV7-8 with TRBJ2-1; 8 nucleotides align to TRBD1. This CDR3 is 16 amino acids long. The germline V gene encodes CDR1 SGHVS and CDR2 FQNEAQ. CDR3 sequence: CASSFGRDRRYNEQFF. DNA of the CDR3: TGTGCCAGCAGCTTCGGTAGGGACAGGAGGTACAATGAACAGTTCTTC.

With respect to this clonotype: A read error may account for a junction end that differs from germline. The chain links TRBV28 to TRBJ2-5; either TRBD1 or TRBD2 may supply D (5 bases each). The CDR3 is 14 residues long. The germline V gene has CDR1 MDHEN and CDR2 SYDVKM. CDR3 DNA: TGTGTCAGCAGTCCCCCGGGGACCCAAGAGACCCAGTATTTC. It codes for CVSSPPGTQETQYF.

This clonotype has only one observation. At one end the junction does not follow the germline gene, possibly because of a read error. The genes are TRBV29-1 and TRBJ2-1; TRBD1 matches 9 bases. The length of the CDR3 is 14 residues. CDR1 SQVTM and CDR2 ANQGSEA come from the germline V gene. The CDR3: CSVDRGNAANGQFF. CDR3 nucleotides: TGCAGCGTCGACAGGGGGAACGCGGCGAATGGGCAGTTCTTC.

Points on this clonotype: At one end the junction does not follow the germline gene, possibly because of a read error. V is TRBV7-3 and J is TRBJ2-1; a weak D match, TRBD2 (6 bases). The germline CDR1 and CDR2 sequences are SGHTA and FQGTGA. The CDR3 is made up of 14 amino acids. The CDR3 coding sequence is TGTGCCAGCAGCCCACGGGAGACCCACAATGAGCAATTCTTC. Its translation: CASSPRETHNEQFF.

This clonotype was detected a few times. Given a much more abundant clone one base away, this may be a read error. J is TRBJ1-5 and V is TRBV6-2 or TRBV6-3; D is unresolved. Per the germline V gene, CDR1 is MNHEY and CDR2 is SVGEGT. The CDR3 is 12 amino acids. Trimming stripped 5 bases from V and 7 bases from J, with 9 bases between. CDR3 nucleotide sequence: TGTGCCAGCAGTGAATCTCTCCAGCCCCAGCATTTT. It translates to CASSESLQPQHF.

This clonotype was counted between two and nine times. The rearrangement joins TRBV5-1 to TRBJ2-4; the D gene could be TRBD1 or TRBD2 (5 bases each). V gave up 1 base and J gave up 4 bases, with 12 bases separating them. The germline gives CDR1 SGHRS, CDR2 YFSETQ. The CDR3 contains 15 residues. The DNA of the CDR3 is TGCGCCAGCAGCTTGTCGGGGCTTGAGAAAAACATTCAGTACTTC. Amino acid sequence: CASSLSGLEKNIQYF.

The chain employs TRBV24-1 and TRBJ2-2; possible D gene TRBD1, 5 bases. CDR1 KGHDR and CDR2 SFDVKD come from the germline V gene. This CDR3 region has 16 residues. Trimming took off 4 bases at V and 5 bases at J, with 16 bases between the two ends. The CDR3 DNA follows: TGTGCCACCAGTGACGCGACAGAGCGAGAGACCGGGGAGCTGTTTTTT. The encoded protein is CATSDATERETGELFF.

CDR3 sequence: CASIFTDRGQIQYF. DNA of the CDR3: TGTGCCAGCATCTTCACGGACAGGGGTCAGATACAGTACTTC. The chain carries TRBV11-2 and TRBJ2-4; TRBD1 agrees at 9 bases. Germline V lookup: CDR1 SGHAT, CDR2 FQNNGV. CDR3 length: 14 amino acids. Germline trimming cut 7 bases from V and 13 bases from J; bases unmatched to any gene: 14.

Points on this clonotype: A much larger clone sits a single nucleotide away, making a read error possible. This chain joins TRBV20-1 and TRBJ2-3, with D hard to call. V dropped 6 bases and J dropped 4 bases, with 5 bases sitting between them. This CDR3 contains 10 residues. Germline V gene sequence: CDR1 DFQATT, CDR2 SNEGSKA (reference sequence). In DNA, the CDR3 is TGCAGTGCCGCCGCAGATACGCAGTATTTT. It codes for CSAAADTQYF.

With regard to this clonotype: One base away lies a much larger clone, so this may be a sequencing read error. The CDR3 loop is CATTWGANEAFF. DNA for the CDR3: TGTGCCACCACCTGGGGGGCTAATGAAGCTTTCTTT. The chain couples TRBV12-3 or TRBV12-4 to TRBJ1-1; possible D gene TRBD1, 6 bases. The length of the CDR3 is 12 residues. Deletions cut 10 bases from V and 7 bases from J, with 16 bases between.

About this clonotype itself: A much larger clonotype is one base distant, so this may be a read error. This sequence joins TRBV4-1 and TRBJ2-6; D is tentatively TRBD1 or TRBD2 (5 bases each). The length of the CDR3 is 15 residues. V lost 2 bases, J lost 2 bases, and 7 bases lay in between. Germline CDR1 MGHRA, CDR2 YSYEKL. In DNA, the CDR3 is TGCGCCAGCAGCCAATGGGGGACTGGGGCCAACGTCCTGACTTTC. Encoded protein: CASSQWGTGANVLTF.

This clonotype was seen more than once but under ten times. CDR3 coding DNA: TGTGCCAGCAGCACCTACACAGGGGAAGAGACCCAGTACTTC. This translates into CASSTYTGEETQYF. The chain recombines TRBV7-9 with TRBJ2-5, with 7 bases lining up with TRBD1. CDR1 is SEHNR, CDR2 FQNEAQ, per germline (reference sequence). The CDR3 spans 14 residues. V was pared by 5 bases and J by 3 bases, with 6 bases of the junction left unmatched.

Of note for this clonotype: This CDR3 is missing its conserved last phenylalanine or tryptophan, likely due to a read error. The V gene is TRBV11-2, the J gene TRBJ2-5; TRBD1 aligns across 7 bases. The CDR3 is 15 amino acids. Germline V gene sequence: CDR1 SGHAT, CDR2 FQNNGV. DNA for the CDR3: TGTGCCAGCAGCTTAGGAAGGATGGGGACAGAGATCCAGTACATC. It yields the protein CASSLGRMGTEIQYI.

Concerning this clonotype: A read error is possible here, since a much larger clone lies one base away. The CDR3 reads CTSSLIVTGGNTIYF. CDR3 bases: TGTACCAGCAGTTTGATAGTGACGGGCGGAAACACCATATATTTT. The rearrangement links TRBV12-3 or TRBV12-4 to TRBJ1-3; D not certain. This CDR3 contains 15 residues.

Comment on this clonotype: Without the conserved terminal phenylalanine or tryptophan, this CDR3 likely stems from a read error. The chain is built from TRBV20-1 and TRBJ2-1; D gene uncertain. CDR1 is DFQATT, CDR2 SNEGSKA, per germline (reference sequence). The CDR3 contains 14 residues. Written as DNA, the CDR3 is TGCGGTGCCCGACAACCACGAGGATACAATGAGCAGTTCTCC. Protein: CGARQPRGYNEQFS.

A word on this clonotype: One junction end disagrees with the germline gene, perhaps due to a read error. The CDR3: CTSNRGSSYELYF. The CDR3 DNA is TGTACCAGCAACCGCGGGTCCTCCTACGAGCTGTACTTC. The rearrangement links TRBV6-6 to TRBJ2-7; D is possibly TRBD2 (5 bases). The CDR3 length is 13 residues. Germline CDR1 reads MNHNY; CDR2 reads SVGAGI (reference sequence).

In regard to this clonotype: The conserved final phenylalanine or tryptophan is absent from the CDR3, which likely points to a read error. The limits of the CDR3 on the DNA are not certain, so only TCRdb's listed CDR3 is given. The V call is TRBV11-3, the J call TRBJ2-1; the D segment call TRBD1 is taken from the table without a DNA check. Looked up from germline, CDR1 is SGHNT and CDR2 is YENEEA. The CDR3 is made up of 16 amino acids, end residues included. The CDR3 loop is CASSLRVGDFYNELFI.

The chain couples TRBV6-6 to TRBJ2-7; the D gene is possibly TRBD1 (5 bases). Germline V gives CDR1 MNHNY, CDR2 SVGAGI (reference sequence). V was shortened by 6 bases and J by 0 bases, with 15 bases between the two germline ends. This CDR3 is 15 amino acids long. In nucleotides, the CDR3 is TGTGCCAGCAGCCCAGGGCTCAAAGGCTCCTACGAGCAGTACTTC. This translates into CASSPGLKGSYEQYF.

The rearrangement links TRBV29-1 to TRBJ2-3; maybe TRBD2 (5 bases). The germline CDR1 and CDR2 sequences are SQVTM and ANQGSEA. The CDR3 has 14 amino acids. The V and J ends lost 7 bases and 6 bases respectively, with 20 bases between them. The CDR3 reads CSALYQRFTDTQYF. The CDR3 DNA is TGCAGCGCCCTGTACCAGCGGTTCACGGATACGCAGTATTTT.

Points on this clonotype: Just one base apart from a much larger clone, this may be a read error. The CDR3 reads CSPQGGHDTEAFF. The CDR3 DNA sequence: TGCAGCCCACAGGGGGGGCACGATACTGAAGCTTTCTTT. The rearrangement joins TRBV20-1 to TRBJ1-1; the match to TRBD1 covers 8 bases. Germline CDR1 is DFQATT and CDR2 is SNEGSKA (reference sequence). CDR3 length equals 13 residues.

This clonotype appeared many times. The chain recombines TRBV29-1 with TRBJ2-1; D unclear. CDR3 size: 13 residues. V lost 7 bases and J 4 bases, leaving 14 bases between the germline ends. The germline CDR1 and CDR2 sequences are SQVTM and ANQGSEA. The CDR3: CSAKTLSYNEQFF. Here the CDR3 DNA reads TGCAGCGCTAAGACACTTAGTTACAATGAGCAGTTCTTC.

Comments on this clonotype: This likely comes from a read error, as the CDR3 has no conserved phenylalanine or tryptophan at its end. The limits of the CDR3 on the DNA are not certain, so only TCRdb's listed CDR3 is given. CDR3 in amino acids: CSLWTVYGYII. The chain has TRBV20-1 and TRBJ1-2; the table's D call TRBD1 went unverified against the DNA. Germline assignment: CDR1 DFQATT and CDR2 SNEGSKA (reference sequence). The CDR3 region is 11 residues in length, termini included.

In regard to this clonotype: The junction does not match germline at one end; this may be a read error. V gene TRBV20-1 combines with J gene TRBJ1-2; the D is unclear. CDR3 length: 17 amino acids. Germline assignment: CDR1 DFQATT and CDR2 SNEGSKA (reference sequence). The CDR3 protein is CSATPTEDRVRLYGYTF. The CDR3 nucleotides are TGCAGTGCTACCCCAACAGAGGACCGTGTGCGGCTCTATGGCTACACTTTC.

A remark on this clonotype: With a much larger clone just one base away, this may be a read error. The J gene is TRBJ1-1, the V gene TRBV4-1, with D possibly TRBD1 on 5 matching bases. CDR3 length equals 17 residues. V lost 1 base, J lost 4 bases, and 19 bases lay in between. Germline CDR1 and CDR2: MGHRA and YSYEKL. The CDR3 region has the DNA TGCGCCAGCAGCCAAGTTGGGTTGGGGGTAATGATCACTGAAGCTTTCTTT. This codes for CASSQVGLGVMITEAFF.